This T cell receptor (beta chain) appears in the sequencing data of a study of blood T cell repertoires in COVID-19. Background on the study: Sample material is recorded as cDNA or gDNA derived from T cells, B-cell-depleted T cells, or PBMCs.

The assay was immunoSEQ multiplex PCR, and TCRdb's table has in-frame clones only and misses some. In the table there are under 100,000 clones, over 80% of which are singletons. Germline values: CDR1 KGHSH, CDR2 LQKENI. The CDR3 covers 13 residues. J was trimmed by 11 bases and V by 3 bases; bases with no gene match: 7. The chain links TRBV18 to TRBJ2-7; 10 bases map to TRBD1. Input material: peripheral blood. The receptor was derived from a woman aged 60-75 years with active COVID-19. CDR3 coding DNA: TGTGCCAGCTCACCGAGACAGGGGGCCTCTGAGTACTTC. Protein: CASSPRQGASEYF.